Sequencing of this T cell receptor (beta chain) was carried out in a study of blood T cell repertoires in COVID-19. Study as a whole: The samples span acute and convalescent COVID-19 from the United States, Italy and Spain. T cells, B-cell-depleted T cells, or PBMCs supplied cDNA or gDNA.

In the original processing: Amplification of reference gene primers was used by the study to estimate nucleated cell counts. Libraries were prepared by immunoSEQ multiplex PCR; TCRdb keeps only in-frame clonotypes and omits some of them. D and trimming come from the DNA, and the V and J calls and clone size come from that table. The data contain about 83,000 clones, around three quarters of them singletons. V lost 4 bases and J lost 11; bases outside the gene matches: 10. Germline CDR1 SGHTA, CDR2 FQGNSA. The CDR3 totals 15 residues. The source material was peripheral blood. The clonotype comes from an elderly woman with active or convalescent COVID-19. The chain recombines TRBV7-2 with TRBJ1-6, with 8 bases matching TRBD1. The CDR3 spells CASSSDRVGGAPLHF. The DNA of the CDR3 is TGTGCCAGCAGCTCGGACAGGGTCGGCGGGGCACCCCTCCACTTT. Using reference TRBV7-2 and TRBJ1-6 for the parts outside the CDR3, the full variable domain is GAGVSQSPSNKVTEKGKDVELRCDPISGHTALYWYRQSLGQGLEFLIYFQGNSAPDKSGLPSDRFSAERTGGSVSTLTIQRTQQEDSAVYLCASSSDRVGGAPLHFGNGTRLTVT.